The T cell receptor beta chain under discussion was sequenced for a study of patients and donors after allogeneic stem cell transplantation. MiXCR, applied by TCRdb to the RT-PCR reads, yields one record per CDR3 protein. The sample holds approximately 150,000 distinct CDR3 sequences, approximately 22% seen once. Germline loops: CDR1 SGHTA, CDR2 FQGNSA. This CDR3 spans 16 amino acids. V dropped 2 bases and J dropped 5; count of bases not matched to a gene: 8. V usage is TRBV7-2 and J usage is TRBJ1-4, with TRBD1 identical over 7 bases. Sample: blood, either unsorted or a sorted T cell fraction (not recorded which). This receptor was identified in a human donor who was either an allogeneic HSCT recipient or a stem cell or donor lymphocyte infusion donor (not recorded which). It is not recorded whose cells these are; they may come from a transplant donor. The CDR3 DNA is TGTGCCAGCAGCTTAAAGAGGGGGCGAGGCAATGAAAAACTGTTTTTT. Residues: CASSLKRGRGNEKLFF.